The clone carrying this T cell receptor beta chain has just one count. These data come from a study of blood T cell repertoires in COVID-19. Across the study: The United States, Italy and Spain provided the acute and convalescent COVID-19 samples. The analysed material was cDNA or gDNA that came from T cells, B-cell-depleted T cells, or PBMCs.

Original data processing: Estimated nucleated cell counts came from reference gene primer amplification. Data came from immunoSEQ multiplex PCR; TCRdb stores just in-frame clones and leaves some out. That table supplies the V and J calls and clone size; D and trimming were determined from the DNA. The sample has about 70,000 clones, roughly nine tenths seen once. Germline-derived CDR1 and CDR2 are MNHEY and SMNVEV (reference sequence). The CDR3 spans 14 residues. Trimming pared 4 bases from V and 2 bases from J, leaving 12 bases between. The receptor was isolated from a man in his fifties or sixties with acute or convalescent COVID-19. Material: peripheral blood. The chain has TRBV27 and TRBJ2-7; a weak D match, TRBD2 (5 bases). CDR3 bases: TGTGCCAGCAGTTACGGGAAGGGTCCCTACGAGCAGTACTTC. Protein sequence: CASSYGKGPYEQYF.